The T cell receptor (beta chain) described here comes from a study of OX40 agonist ivuxolimab in advanced cancers. Context from the whole study: Ivuxolimab was an agonistic, fully human IgG2 monoclonal antibody directed against OX40 (CD134), a costimulatory receptor. The paper describes the monotherapy dose-escalation part (N = 52 patients) of the phase I trial of ivuxolimab. Peripheral TCRbeta sequencing was intended to test whether TCR sequence diversity was altered and clonal T-cell expansion was caused by ivuxolimab. Three dose-escalation patients achieved partial responses, one with hepatocellular carcinoma and two with cutaneous melanoma. Intravenous ivuxolimab was administered to patients every 2 weeks at six dose levels: 0.01, 0.1, 0.3, 1.5, 3 and 10 mg/kg. Prior anti-PD-1, anti-PD-L1 or anti-CTLA-4 therapy was permitted, and less than 45% of dose-escalation patients had received checkpoint inhibitors. In the dose-escalation cohort, more than 80% of patients were male, and the mean age was 60 years with a range of roughly 23 to 90. Of the approximately 50 patients in dose escalation, about 19 had hepatocellular carcinoma, some 15 had melanoma, 9 had renal cell carcinoma and 9 had head and neck cancer.

To sequence the TCRbeta CDR3 region, genomic DNA was isolated from the sorted cells. The immunoSEQ Assay was used for sequencing of TCRbeta CDR3 regions. TCRdb re-hosts the immuneACCESS table, in-frame sequences only. Its copies lack some clones; in the studies checked, an unresolved V gene accounts for under half of them, and the cause for the rest is not known. Here the sample has about 84,000 clones; roughly 80% occur a single time. Jointly, the top ten make up about 2.5% of the sample. Here is what the overall study found, with its caveats: The antigen specificity of the clonally expanded peripheral T cells was not determined. Low levels of normalized T-cell clonal expansion were also seen in some patients who did not respond. Clonal expansion of both CD4+ and CD8+ blood T cells was observed from baseline to week 6 at doses 0.1 to 3.0 mg/kg. After ivuxolimab, CD8+ T cells had more expanded clones than CD4+ T cells on average. Partial responders in the 0.1-3.0 mg/kg groups had among the lowest normalized peripheral clonal expansion, especially among CD8+ T cells.

Patients with autoimmune disease history or receiving systemic immunosuppression were excluded from the trial. Peripheral blood for TCR sequencing was collected from all dose cohorts at baseline, on cycle 4 day 1, and on cycle 7 day 1. The samples were drawn from a first-in-human, open-label, multicenter phase I dose-escalation trial of ivuxolimab. Adults with locally advanced or metastatic melanoma, renal cell, hepatocellular, or head and neck squamous cell carcinoma were enrolled in the trial. CD4+ and CD8+ T cells were sorted separately from peripheral blood before TCR sequencing. Note on this clone: Its antigen target is currently unknown. No much larger clone is present one base from it, and per-base qualities are unavailable.

Sample: CD4+ or CD8+ T cells sorted from blood, taken in a trial of the OX40 agonist ivuxolimab. This TCR was recovered from an adult with an advanced solid tumor such as melanoma, head and neck, liver or kidney cancer.

The bases are TGTGCCAGCAGCTTAGTCGGGGGGCAAGATGAAAAACTGTTTTTT. This yields the protein CASSLVGGQDEKLFF. The chain is assembled from TRBV7-9 and TRBJ1-4; matching of 6 bases hints at TRBD1 as the D gene. The CDR3, from cysteine to phenylalanine, totals 15 residues. This entry keeps only the CDR3 DNA: 45 bases, framed from base 1. Relative to germline, V is 1 base shorter and J is 6 bases shorter, with 12 bases between their ends. CDR1 SEHNR and CDR2 FQNEAQ were looked up in the germline V gene (reference sequence).